The 3 T cell receptor beta chains in this list originate from one sample, sequenced in a study of cytomegalovirus exposure and HLA in healthy donors. Repertoires were generated with immunoSEQ multiplex PCR, while TCRdb's copy carries only in-frame clones and drops some. The table includes approximately 210,000 clones, approximately 86% detected once. The sequencing input was PBMCs. The source of these receptors is a woman in her late teens or twenties in good health and CMV-seronegative.

The V gene is TRBV7-6, the J gene TRBJ2-2, with D possibly being TRBD1 (5 bases). In germline, CDR1 is SGHVS, CDR2 FNYEAQ. The CDR3 consists of 13 residues. V was cut by 3 bases and J by 6 bases, with 8 bases left in between. CDR3 region: CASSLSGSGELFF. The CDR3 nucleotides read TGTGCCAGCAGCTTGTCAGGGTCCGGGGAGCTGTTTTTT. Full variable domain (outside the CDR3, taken from reference TRBV7-6 and TRBJ2-2): GAGVSQSPRYKVTKRGQDVALRCDPISGHVSLYWYRQALGQGPEFLTYFNYEAQQDKSGLPNDRFSAERPEGSISTLTIQRTEQRDSAMYRCASSLSGSGELFFGEGSRLTVL.

J is TRBJ1-1 and V is TRBV27; D is perhaps TRBD1 (6 bases). The germline gives CDR1 MNHEY, CDR2 SMNVEV (reference sequence). V was clipped by 2 bases and J by 11 bases, with 15 bases between them. This CDR3 contains 13 residues. In nucleotides, the CDR3 is TGTGCCAGCAGTTTAGGGAGAGGGGGGGTGGCTTTCTTT. Translation gives CASSLGRGGVAFF.

The chain combines TRBV28 with TRBJ2-1; 8 bases agree with TRBD2. Germline CDR1 reads MDHEN; CDR2 reads SYDVKM. Losses at the gene ends were 4 bases for V and 9 bases for J; bases not matched to a gene: 5. The CDR3 extends over 13 amino acids. CDR3 residues: CASSSPGRAEQFF. The CDR3 DNA follows: TGTGCCAGCAGTTCCCCCGGGAGGGCTGAGCAGTTCTTC.